This T cell receptor beta chain emerged from a study of blood T cell repertoires in COVID-19. Authors' data handling: Amplified reference gene primers provided the basis for estimating nucleated cell counts. Generated by immunoSEQ multiplex PCR, the TCRdb table keeps only in-frame clones and is missing some. V and J calls and clone size are given by that table; D and trimming were obtained from the DNA. The sample contains about 240,000 clones, roughly 87% of which appear only once. V was trimmed by 8 bases and J by 2 bases, leaving 19 bases between them. This CDR3 spans 15 amino acids. Germline-derived CDR1 and CDR2 are MDHEN and SYDVKM.

The V and J genes are TRBV28 and TRBJ2-7, with TRBD2 as a possible D gene (6 bases). What was sequenced was peripheral blood. The sequence came from a man aged 60 to 75 who had recovered from COVID-19. The CDR3 sequence: CASGGWAYRTYEQYV. The CDR3 nucleotides read TGTGCCAGCGGGGGGTGGGCATACCGGACCTACGAGCAGTACGTC.